These 30 T cell receptor beta chains were all obtained from the same sample, sequenced in a study of T cell changes during pregnancy in multiple sclerosis. Repertoires were generated with immunoSEQ multiplex PCR, while TCRdb's copy carries only in-frame clones and drops some. The sample shows more than 20,000 clones, 85% to 95% of them seen only once. Here the sequenced sample was CD8+ T cells from peripheral blood mononuclear cells, taken in the third trimester of pregnancy. Receptors originate from a female donor with multiple sclerosis, enrolled in a pregnancy study.

The chain is built from TRBV5-1 and TRBJ1-2, with 11 bases aligning to TRBD1. The CDR3 has 14 amino acids. Germline assignment: CDR1 SGHRS and CDR2 YFSETQ. Unmatched junction bases numbered 2, after V lost 1 base and J lost 6 bases. As DNA, the CDR3 is TGCGCCAGCAGCTTGTGGACAGGGGGCGATGGCTACACCTTC. This gives the protein CASSLWTGGDGYTF. The entire variable domain, with the rest obtained from reference TRBV5-1 and TRBJ1-2, is as follows: KAGVTQTPRYLIKTRGQQVTLSCSPISGHRSVSWYQQTPGQGLQFLFEYFSETQRNKGNFPGRFSGRQFSNSRSEMNVSTLELGDSALYLCASSLWTGGDGYTFGSGTRLTVV.

The V and J genes are TRBV6-1 and TRBJ1-1; D may be TRBD1 (5 bases). Trimming took off 2 bases at V and 3 bases at J, with 13 bases between the two ends. Germline loops: CDR1 MNHNS, CDR2 SASEGT. This CDR3 spans 15 amino acids. The CDR3 loop reads CASSERWGVDTEAFF. For the CDR3, the DNA is TGTGCCAGCAGTGAAAGGTGGGGGGTGGACACTGAAGCTTTCTTT.

The J gene is TRBJ2-3, the V gene TRBV19; D is ambiguous. Deletions cut 6 bases from V and 5 bases from J, with 9 bases between. Germline CDR1 LNHDA, CDR2 SQIVND (reference sequence). The CDR3 loop spans 12 amino acids. The CDR3 DNA sequence: TGTGCCAGTAGCCCCGAGAGAGATACGCAGTATTTT. It yields the protein CASSPERDTQYF. The variable domain in full, completed from reference TRBV19 and TRBJ2-3, reads DGGITQSPKYLFRKEGQNVTLSCEQNLNHDAMYWYRQDPGQGLRLIYYSQIVNDFQKGDIAEGYSVSREKKESFPLTVTSAQKNPTAFYLCASSPERDTQYFGPGTRLTVL.

The gene calls are TRBV2 and TRBJ2-7; 9 nucleotides agree with TRBD2. Germline V lookup: CDR1 SNHLY, CDR2 FYNNEI. The CDR3 is made up of 13 amino acids. Trimming cost V 7 bases and J 4 bases; bases outside gene matches: 5. The CDR3 loop is CASNGGRAYEQYF. DNA for the CDR3: TGTGCCAGCAATGGCGGGAGGGCTTACGAGCAGTACTTC.

This chain uses TRBV28 with TRBJ2-2; 11 nucleotides match TRBD2. J lost 6 bases, V lost 10 bases, and 1 base had no gene match. CDR3 length equals 12 residues. Germline lookup yields CDR1 MDHEN and CDR2 SYDVKM. DNA of the CDR3: TGTGCCACGGGACTAGCGGCCGGGGAGCTGTTTTTT. Translation: CATGLAAGELFF.

V is TRBV6-6 and J is TRBJ2-1; maybe TRBD1 (5 bases). Trimming left V 5 bases short and J 3 bases short, with 8 bases between. The germline V gene encodes CDR1 MNHNY and CDR2 SVGAGI (reference sequence). The CDR3 spans 13 residues. The DNA for the CDR3 is TGTGCCAGCAGTAACCAGGGCTACAATGAGCAGTTCTTC. Encoded protein: CASSNQGYNEQFF.

The chain carries TRBV15 and TRBJ1-1; D unclear. The length of the CDR3 is 14 residues. Germline V gives CDR1 LNHNV, CDR2 YYDKDF (reference sequence). V was shortened by 1 base and J by 5 bases, with 11 bases between the two germline ends. CDR3 region: CATSRARAGTEAFF. Here the CDR3 DNA reads TGTGCCACCAGCAGAGCACGGGCGGGGACTGAAGCTTTCTTT.

The CDR3 region has the DNA TGTGCCAGCGGCGGGGCGGTTTACGGCTACACCTTC. This sequence encodes CASGGAVYGYTF. This sequence joins TRBV6-5 and TRBJ1-2, with D maybe TRBD1 (5 bases). This CDR3 has 12 amino acids. Per the germline V gene, CDR1 is MNHEY and CDR2 is SVGAGI. V was shortened by 8 bases and J by 8 bases, with 15 bases between the two germline ends.

This sequence joins TRBV25-1 and TRBJ2-3, with unresolved D. Germline values: CDR1 MGHDK, CDR2 SYGVNS. V was cut by 7 bases and J by 0 bases, with 14 bases left in between. The CDR3 has 15 residues. The CDR3 is CASTAAGTSTDTQYF. CDR3 DNA sequence: TGTGCCAGCACCGCCGCAGGTACTAGCACAGATACGCAGTATTTT.

The V and J genes are TRBV7-9 and TRBJ2-7, with a tentative D call TRBD1 (6 bases). This CDR3 has 14 residues. V gave up 8 bases and J gave up 0 bases, with 14 bases separating them. Per the germline V gene, CDR1 is SEHNR and CDR2 is FQNEAQ (reference sequence). The CDR3 DNA is TGTGCCAGCGAGGACACAGGGAACTCCTACGAGCAGTACTTC. This codes for CASEDTGNSYEQYF.

The V call is TRBV7-6, the J call TRBJ2-1; TRBD2 aligns across 7 bases. Trimming removed 1 base from V and 5 bases from J; junction bases left unmatched: 8. The germline V gene has CDR1 SGHVS and CDR2 FNYEAQ. There are 16 residues in the CDR3. CDR3 loop: CASSLGYQRGHNEQFF. CDR3 nucleotide sequence: TGTGCCAGCAGCTTAGGATACCAGCGGGGTCACAATGAGCAGTTCTTC.

This chain links TRBV7-8 with TRBJ2-5; 8 bases line up with TRBD1. The V gene's germline CDR1 is SGHVS and CDR2 FQNEAQ. This CDR3 comprises 16 residues. With V trimmed by 3 bases and J by 1 base, 7 bases remained unmatched. CDR3 region: CASSFDRGWSQETQYF. The CDR3 DNA reads as TGTGCCAGCAGCTTTGACAGGGGATGGAGCCAAGAGACCCAGTACTTC.

V and J are TRBV5-1 and TRBJ1-5, with a possible D match to TRBD1 (5 bases). This CDR3 is 13 amino acids long. V was clipped by 4 bases and J by 4 bases, with 9 bases between them. Germline values: CDR1 SGHRS, CDR2 YFSETQ. This chain's CDR3 is CASSTGENQPQHF. The CDR3 DNA reads as TGCGCCAGCAGCACAGGTGAAAATCAGCCCCAGCATTTT.

The chain combines TRBV7-8 with TRBJ1-2; D perhaps matches TRBD1 (6 bases). Germline CDR1 is SGHVS and CDR2 is FQNEAQ. With 1 base removed from V and 6 bases from J, the gap between germline ends came to 15 bases. CDR3 length: 15 amino acids. In DNA form, the CDR3 reads TGTGCCAGCAGCTTAGTAGGACAGTATGTCCATGGCTACACCTTC. It encodes CASSLVGQYVHGYTF.

The genes are TRBV7-2 and TRBJ2-1, with TRBD2 matching over 7 bases. Trimming cost V 4 bases and J 9 bases; bases outside gene matches: 9. The V gene's germline CDR1 is SGHTA and CDR2 FQGNSA. This CDR3 has 14 residues. DNA of the CDR3: TGTGCCAGCAGCTACCGGACTAGGGTTGGTGAGCAGTTCTTC. The encoded protein is CASSYRTRVGEQFF.

V is TRBV7-6 and J is TRBJ2-5, with D possibly being TRBD1 (5 bases). V was cut by 2 bases and J by 2 bases, with 12 bases left in between. The germline V gene encodes CDR1 SGHVS and CDR2 FNYEAQ. CDR3 size: 15 residues. The CDR3 DNA follows: TGTGCCAGCAGCTTACAAGCGACAGTACAAGAGACCCAGTACTTC. Its protein product is CASSLQATVQETQYF.

The chain links TRBV7-9 to TRBJ2-3, with 8 bases identical to TRBD2. The germline V gene has CDR1 SEHNR and CDR2 FQNEAQ (reference sequence). The CDR3 is made up of 16 amino acids. The V and J ends lost 2 bases and 2 bases, in that order; junction bases with no gene match: 6. This CDR3 is CASSLTAGGATDTQYF. CDR3 bases: TGTGCCAGCAGCTTAACGGCGGGGGGTGCCACAGATACGCAGTATTTT.

V and J are TRBV5-1 and TRBJ2-1; weak D call: TRBD1 (6 bases). This CDR3 comprises 13 residues. Deletions cut 1 base from V and 10 bases from J, with 12 bases between. Germline assignment: CDR1 SGHRS and CDR2 YFSETQ. CDR3 in amino acids: CASSLKGVGEQFF. In DNA form, the CDR3 reads TGCGCCAGCAGCTTGAAGGGGGTAGGGGAGCAGTTCTTC.

The chain joins TRBV10-1 to TRBJ2-3; the match to TRBD2 covers 8 bases. Per germline, CDR1 WNHNN and CDR2 SYGVQD (reference sequence). The CDR3 runs to 16 residues. The V gene end was trimmed by 0 bases and the J gene end by 1 base; junction bases not matched to a gene: 3. For the CDR3, the DNA is TGCGCCAGCAGTGAGTCTGGAGCGGGAGGCACAGATACGCAGTATTTT. It is translated as CASSESGAGGTDTQYF.

The rearrangement joins TRBV19 to TRBJ2-7, with 8 bases lining up with TRBD1. Per the germline V gene, CDR1 is LNHDA and CDR2 is SQIVND (reference sequence). Trimming at V came to 5 bases and at J to 5 bases, leaving 8 bases not matched to a gene. The length of the CDR3 is 14 residues. CDR3 sequence: CASSLDRARDEQYF. DNA for the CDR3: TGTGCCAGTAGTTTGGACAGGGCCCGCGACGAGCAGTACTTC.

This CDR3 is CASSLDSYSNQPQHF. The CDR3 bases are TGTGCCAGCAGCCTAGACAGTTATAGCAATCAGCCCCAGCATTTT. The chain links TRBV7-3 to TRBJ1-5; D possibly corresponds to TRBD1 (5 bases). The germline V and J ends were trimmed by 5 bases and 0 bases, with 11 bases remaining between them. Germline V gives CDR1 SGHTA, CDR2 FQGTGA. The CDR3 length is 15 residues.

The chain joins TRBV5-1 to TRBJ1-1, with 8 bases matching TRBD1. V shed 5 bases, J shed 0 bases, and the junction held 9 bases outside the gene matches. The germline V gene has CDR1 SGHRS and CDR2 YFSETQ. The CDR3 covers 16 residues. The CDR3 DNA reads as TGCGCCAGCAGGACTCAGGGGGCCTACTTGAACACTGAAGCTTTCTTT. Encoded protein: CASRTQGAYLNTEAFF.

V gene TRBV4-1 combines with J gene TRBJ1-5; D is undetermined. CDR1 is MGHRA, CDR2 YSYEKL, per germline. CDR3 length: 14 amino acids. V was cut by 3 bases and J by 0 bases, with 6 bases left in between. The CDR3: CASSHGSSNQPQHF. In DNA form, the CDR3 reads TGCGCCAGCAGCCATGGCAGTAGCAATCAGCCCCAGCATTTT.

The J gene is TRBJ2-1, the V gene TRBV9, with D possibly TRBD2 on 6 matching bases. V was pared by 4 bases and J by 4 bases, with 15 bases between. Germline assignment: CDR1 SGDLS and CDR2 YYNGEE. CDR3 length equals 15 residues. CDR3 loop: CASSPTGEGYNEQFF. The CDR3 DNA reads as TGTGCCAGCAGCCCCACGGGGGAAGGGTACAATGAGCAGTTCTTC. The whole variable domain, filled in from reference TRBV9 and TRBJ2-1, reads DSGVTQTPKHLITATGQRVTLRCSPRSGDLSVYWYQQSLDQGLQFLIQYYNGEERAKGNILERFSAQQFPDLHSELNLSSLELGDSALYFCASSPTGEGYNEQFFGPGTRLTVL.

Judged by abundance, this clone is large. The chain recombines TRBV28 with TRBJ1-1; the match to TRBD1 covers 7 bases. V lost 4 bases, J lost 2 bases, and 4 bases stayed unmatched. CDR3 length: 14 residues. Germline CDR1 MDHEN, CDR2 SYDVKM. The CDR3 spells CASSYRDRNTEAFF. The CDR3 DNA follows: TGTGCCAGCAGTTACCGGGACAGAAACACTGAAGCTTTCTTT.

The chain recombines TRBV9 with TRBJ2-1; 10 positions agree with TRBD2. V lost 4 bases and J lost 6; bases outside the gene matches: 7. Per the germline V gene, CDR1 is SGDLS and CDR2 is YYNGEE. The CDR3 has 15 amino acids. This chain's CDR3 is CASSFGTSELNEQFF. CDR3 nucleotide sequence: TGTGCCAGCAGCTTCGGGACTAGCGAGCTCAATGAGCAGTTCTTC. Based on the CDR3 plus reference TRBV9 and TRBJ2-1, the full variable domain is DSGVTQTPKHLITATGQRVTLRCSPRSGDLSVYWYQQSLDQGLQFLIQYYNGEERAKGNILERFSAQQFPDLHSELNLSSLELGDSALYFCASSFGTSELNEQFFGPGTRLTVL.

The chain is built from TRBV7-6 and TRBJ2-1, with D possibly matching TRBD1 (6 bases). Trimming cost V 3 bases and J 3 bases, with 15 bases left between them. This CDR3 region has 16 residues. The germline V gene has CDR1 SGHVS and CDR2 FNYEAQ. CDR3 sequence: CASSFLTGDYYNEQFF. The DNA of the CDR3 is TGTGCCAGCAGCTTTCTGACAGGAGACTACTACAATGAGCAGTTCTTC.

The chain combines TRBV7-7 with TRBJ2-1, with 9 bases lining up with TRBD1. Germline CDR1 and CDR2: SSHAT and FNYEAQ (reference sequence). V lost 5 bases, J lost 8 bases, and 10 bases stayed unmatched. This CDR3 is built from 15 residues. The CDR3 is CASSEPGQGVDEQFF. Here the CDR3 DNA reads TGTGCCAGCAGCGAGCCGGGACAGGGTGTCGATGAGCAGTTCTTC. Based on the CDR3 plus reference TRBV7-7 and TRBJ2-1, the full variable domain is GAGVSQSPRYKVTKRGQDVTLRCDPISSHATLYWYQQALGQGPEFLTYFNYEAQPDKSGLPSDRFSAERPEGSISTLTIQRTEQRDSAMYRCASSEPGQGVDEQFFGPGTRLTVL.

This rearrangement joins TRBV7-6 to TRBJ2-3, with D possibly TRBD1 on 6 matching bases. Germline CDR1 SGHVS, CDR2 FNYEAQ. The CDR3 has 15 residues. V lost 5 bases, J lost 9 bases, and 21 bases lay in between. CDR3 in DNA: TGTGCCAGCAGCAACCGGGACATCGGAACGGAGACGCAGTATTTT. Encoded protein: CASSNRDIGTETQYF. Using reference TRBV7-6 and TRBJ2-3 for the parts outside the CDR3, the full variable domain is GAGVSQSPRYKVTKRGQDVALRCDPISGHVSLYWYRQALGQGPEFLTYFNYEAQQDKSGLPNDRFSAERPEGSISTLTIQRTEQRDSAMYRCASSNRDIGTETQYFGPGTRLTVL.

This chain joins TRBV9 and TRBJ1-2; tentative D call: TRBD1 (5 bases). The germline V gene encodes CDR1 SGDLS and CDR2 YYNGEE. Trimming cost V 3 bases and J 4 bases, with 16 bases left between them. The CDR3 is 15 residues long. CDR3 nucleotides: TGTGCCAGCAGCGATTTTGGGGGGGTAGGCTATGGCTACACCTTC. Its translation: CASSDFGGVGYGYTF.